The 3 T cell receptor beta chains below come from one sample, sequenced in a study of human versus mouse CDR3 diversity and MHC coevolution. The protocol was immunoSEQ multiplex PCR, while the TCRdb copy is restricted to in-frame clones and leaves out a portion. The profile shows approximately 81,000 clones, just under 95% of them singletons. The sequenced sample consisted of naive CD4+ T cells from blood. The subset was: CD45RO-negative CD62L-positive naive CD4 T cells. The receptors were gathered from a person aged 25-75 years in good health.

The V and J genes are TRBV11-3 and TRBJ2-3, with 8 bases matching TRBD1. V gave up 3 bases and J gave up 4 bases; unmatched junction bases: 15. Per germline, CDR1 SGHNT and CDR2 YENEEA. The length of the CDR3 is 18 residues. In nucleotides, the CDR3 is TGTGCCAGCAGCTTCGCCCTCGACAGGGGAGGAGGCGCAGATACGCAGTATTTT. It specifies CASSFALDRGGGADTQYF.

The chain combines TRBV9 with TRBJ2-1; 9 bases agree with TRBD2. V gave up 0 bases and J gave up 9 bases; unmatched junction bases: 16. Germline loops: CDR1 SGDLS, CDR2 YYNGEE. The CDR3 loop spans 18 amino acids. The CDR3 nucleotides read TGTGCCAGCAGCGTAGCCCCCTCCCCCCGAGCGGGAGGTGGTGAGCAGTTCTTC. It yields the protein CASSVAPSPRAGGGEQFF.

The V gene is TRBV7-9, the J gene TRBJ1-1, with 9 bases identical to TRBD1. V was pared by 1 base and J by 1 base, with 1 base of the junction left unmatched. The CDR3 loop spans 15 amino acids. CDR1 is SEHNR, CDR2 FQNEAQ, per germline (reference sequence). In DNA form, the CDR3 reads TGTGCCAGCAGCTTAGGGGACAGGGAGAACACTGAAGCTTTCTTT. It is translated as CASSLGDRENTEAFF.